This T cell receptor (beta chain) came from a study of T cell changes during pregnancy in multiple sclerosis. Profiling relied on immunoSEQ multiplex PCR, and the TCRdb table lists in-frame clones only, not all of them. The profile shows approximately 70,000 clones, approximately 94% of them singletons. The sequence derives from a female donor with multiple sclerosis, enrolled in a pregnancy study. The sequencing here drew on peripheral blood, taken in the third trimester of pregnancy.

In DNA form, the CDR3 reads TGTGCCACCTCGGGACAGGGAGGCTATGGCTACACCTTC. Translating gives CATSGQGGYGYTF. V gene TRBV6-6 combines with J gene TRBJ1-2, with 9 bases fitting TRBD1. CDR1 is MNHNY and CDR2 is SVGAGI in the germline V gene (reference sequence). There are 13 residues in the CDR3. Trimming took 10 bases from V and 4 from J; bases not matched to a gene: 7.